The following is a T cell receptor (beta chain) sequence with its context. Its target is not known. This was the immunoSEQ version 4 assay in survey mode. Assay: immunoSEQ multiplex PCR; the TCRdb copy retains only in-frame clones and omits some. The sample has under 15,000 clones, roughly 70% seen once; the top ten hold 17%. This record belongs to a study of persistence of HIV-infected CD4 T cells. The stimulus was lysate of CMV-infected fibroblasts, approximately 9.7 ug/mL. Sorting of responding CD4+ T cells relied on upregulated CD40 ligand together with CD69. Overall study findings and caveats: Degenerate expanded CDR3beta sequences were enriched among CMV- and Gag-responding cells.

This receptor was taken from an adult man with HIV who was CMV-seropositive. The sample here was CD4+ T cells sorted from PBMCs after 18-hour stimulation, taken from a patient who received antiretroviral therapy.

The CDR3 region has the DNA TGTGCCACCAGCAGAGTCCGAGAAGGGGGCGGCGAGCAGTACTTC. Protein: CATSRVREGGGEQYF. This rearrangement joins TRBV15 to TRBJ2-7; 7 bases fit TRBD1. CDR3 size: 15 residues. The V gene's germline CDR1 is LNHNV and CDR2 YYDKDF (reference sequence). V dropped 1 base and J dropped 6; count of bases not matched to a gene: 9.